Shown below are 25 T cell receptor beta chains from a single sample sequenced in a study of PD-L1 blockade in urothelial cancer. Time point specified: peripheral blood 6 weeks after treatment start. Sequencing used immunoSEQ multiplex PCR; TCRdb keeps in-frame clones, though not all of them. The sample shows 35,000 to 55,000 clones, 83% of them seen only once. The specimen comprised PBMCs, sampled around atezolizumab (anti-PD-L1) treatment. Receptors were obtained from a man aged 60 to 75 with urothelial cancer.

The chain employs TRBV27 and TRBJ2-3, with TRBD2 matching over 9 bases. The V gene end was trimmed by 5 bases and the J gene end by 2 bases; junction bases not matched to a gene: 8. The CDR3 is made up of 16 amino acids. Looked up from germline, CDR1 is MNHEY and CDR2 is SMNVEV (reference sequence). For the CDR3, the DNA is TGTGCCAGCAGTCGAAAGAGCGGGGGGTTCACAGATACGCAGTATTTT. Translating it yields CASSRKSGGFTDTQYF.

The rearrangement links TRBV9 to TRBJ1-3; D possibly corresponds to TRBD1 (5 bases). The CDR3 sequence is 16 residues long. The V end lost 2 bases, the J end lost 4 bases, and 16 bases lay between the germline ends. The germline V gene has CDR1 SGDLS and CDR2 YYNGEE. The CDR3: CASSVDLGAEGNTIYF. The CDR3 bases are TGTGCCAGCAGCGTCGACCTAGGGGCTGAAGGAAACACCATATATTTT.

The chain carries TRBV7-9 and TRBJ2-2; D is possibly TRBD1 (6 bases). V was shortened by 5 bases and J by 0 bases, with 13 bases between the two germline ends. The CDR3 has 16 amino acids. Germline V gives CDR1 SEHNR, CDR2 FQNEAQ (reference sequence). Here the CDR3 DNA reads TGTGCCAGCAGCCAAAATCGGGACACGAACACCGGGGAGCTGTTTTTT. Translated: CASSQNRDTNTGELFF.

V and J are TRBV5-7 and TRBJ2-7; TRBD2 matches at 9 bases. TRBV5-7 is an ORF; its function is uncertain. Trimming took 4 bases from V and 2 from J; bases not matched to a gene: 10. The CDR3 totals 16 residues. This CDR3 reads CASSPERASGTYEQYF. CDR3 nucleotide sequence: TGTGCCAGCAGCCCCGAGCGAGCTAGCGGGACCTACGAGCAGTACTTC.

This sequence joins TRBV7-9 and TRBJ1-4; no clear D gene. The germline V gene encodes CDR1 SEHNR and CDR2 FQNEAQ (reference sequence). The CDR3 extends over 14 amino acids. With 2 bases removed from V and 0 bases from J, the gap between germline ends came to 4 bases. The CDR3 sequence: CASSLTATNEKLFF. DNA of the CDR3: TGTGCCAGCAGCTTAACAGCAACTAATGAAAAACTGTTTTTT.

The rearrangement links TRBV28 to TRBJ2-7; D may be TRBD1 (6 bases). CDR3 length: 18 amino acids. The ends were cut back, 6 bases at V and 1 base at J, with 25 bases in the middle. Germline V gene sequence: CDR1 MDHEN, CDR2 SYDVKM. CDR3 coding DNA: TGTGCCAGCAGCACCTTAGGTGATTGGGGACACAGTTCCTACGAGCAGTACTTC. Its protein is CASSTLGDWGHSSYEQYF.

V gene TRBV5-1 combines with J gene TRBJ1-2; 8 nucleotides line up with TRBD1. Per germline, CDR1 SGHRS and CDR2 YFSETQ. This CDR3 has 15 amino acids. With 4 bases clipped from V and 2 bases from J, the junction kept 7 bases outside the gene matches. Here the CDR3 reads CASSRTGGGNYGYTF. The CDR3 DNA sequence: TGCGCCAGCAGCAGAACAGGGGGTGGCAACTATGGCTACACCTTC.

V gene TRBV6-5 combines with J gene TRBJ2-1; D unresolved. Germline V gives CDR1 MNHEY, CDR2 SVGAGI. This CDR3 region has 11 residues. Trimming took 8 bases from V and 6 from J, leaving 8 bases between them. CDR3 region: CASHGRNEQFF. CDR3 sequence (DNA): TGTGCCAGCCATGGCCGCAATGAGCAGTTCTTC.

Only a few counts were recorded for this clone. V gene TRBV15 combines with J gene TRBJ2-3; a weak D match, TRBD1 (5 bases). The V gene's germline CDR1 is LNHNV and CDR2 YYDKDF (reference sequence). The V end was cut by 0 bases, the J end by 3 bases, with 10 bases between. The CDR3 runs 15 residues. The CDR3, as DNA: TGTGCCACCAGCAGAGACAGGGCGGCAACAGATACGCAGTATTTT. Amino acid sequence: CATSRDRAATDTQYF.

This chain joins TRBV19 and TRBJ2-7, with 7 positions matching TRBD1. The germline CDR1 and CDR2 sequences are LNHDA and SQIVND (reference sequence). This CDR3 comprises 17 residues. With 3 bases clipped from V and 3 bases from J, the junction kept 14 bases outside the gene matches. The CDR3 bases are TGTGCCAGTAGTATTATAGGGGGCAGGGGGAACGTCTACGAGCAGTACTTC. Protein sequence: CASSIIGGRGNVYEQYF.

This chain links TRBV28 with TRBJ1-5, with 8 bases that match TRBD1. Per germline, CDR1 MDHEN and CDR2 SYDVKM. The CDR3 spans 15 residues. Trimming at V came to 5 bases and at J to 6 bases, leaving 9 bases not matched to a gene. The CDR3 here is CASSPPRQGSQPQHF. The CDR3 region has the DNA TGTGCCAGCAGTCCACCCCGACAGGGGAGTCAGCCCCAGCATTTT.

V and J are TRBV9 and TRBJ2-1; 9 bases agree with TRBD2. After removal of 0 bases from V and 6 bases from J, the junction contained 4 bases not matched to a gene. Germline-derived CDR1 and CDR2 are SGDLS and YYNGEE. The CDR3 length is 15 residues. CDR3 amino acids: CASSVDASGVNEQFF. CDR3 DNA: TGTGCCAGCAGCGTAGACGCTAGCGGGGTCAATGAGCAGTTCTTC.

The V call is TRBV5-1, the J call TRBJ1-1; 9 bases agree with TRBD1. Germline loops: CDR1 SGHRS, CDR2 YFSETQ. The CDR3 consists of 17 residues. V shed 3 bases, J shed 1 base, and the junction held 10 bases outside the gene matches. The CDR3 reads CASSSNRDRERNTEAFF. The CDR3 nucleotides read TGCGCCAGCAGCTCGAACCGGGACAGGGAAAGGAACACTGAAGCTTTCTTT.

J is TRBJ1-5 and V is TRBV7-8; 8 nucleotides match TRBD1. V was pared by 5 bases and J by 6 bases, with 15 bases of the junction left unmatched. CDR1 and CDR2 (germline): SGHVS, FQNEAQ. The CDR3 consists of 17 residues. The CDR3 sequence: CASSRAGGRGQGQPQHF. CDR3 nucleotide sequence: TGTGCCAGCAGCCGCGCGGGTGGCAGGGGGCAGGGTCAGCCCCAGCATTTT.

This chain joins TRBV2 and TRBJ2-7, with 10 bases identical to TRBD1. Trimming cost V 4 bases and J 2 bases; bases outside gene matches: 5. CDR1 and CDR2 from the germline V gene are SNHLY and FYNNEI. The CDR3 contains 15 residues. DNA for the CDR3: TGTGCCAGCAGTGTTCCCGGGACAGGGGCCTACGAGCAGTACTTC. Encoded protein: CASSVPGTGAYEQYF.

This chain connects TRBV9 to TRBJ2-5; the match to TRBD2 covers 9 bases. The CDR3 covers 17 residues. CDR1 and CDR2 (germline): SGDLS, YYNGEE. The J segment lost 5 bases and the V segment lost 0 bases, leaving 11 bases of the junction unmatched. Here the CDR3 reads CASSVGGPSGVGETQYF. The CDR3 DNA sequence: TGTGCCAGCAGCGTAGGAGGACCTAGCGGGGTTGGGGAGACCCAGTACTTC. Full variable domain (outside the CDR3, taken from reference TRBV9 and TRBJ2-5): DSGVTQTPKHLITATGQRVTLRCSPRSGDLSVYWYQQSLDQGLQFLIQYYNGEERAKGNILERFSAQQFPDLHSELNLSSLELGDSALYFCASSVGGPSGVGETQYFGPGTRLLVL.

The chain employs TRBV5-6 and TRBJ1-1, with D possibly TRBD1 on 6 matching bases. CDR3 size: 13 residues. Trimming took 3 bases from V and 4 from J, leaving 10 bases between them. The V gene's germline CDR1 is SGHDT and CDR2 YYEEEE. The CDR3 here is CASSSTGFTEAFF. CDR3 nucleotide sequence: TGTGCCAGCAGCTCCACAGGGTTCACTGAAGCTTTCTTT.

The CDR3 DNA is TGTGCCAGCAGCGTGATCAGGGGGCAGGGAGGCTACACCTTC. This translates into CASSVIRGQGGYTF. The V call is TRBV11-2, the J call TRBJ1-2; 8 bases agree with TRBD1. This CDR3 has 14 amino acids. With V trimmed by 5 bases and J by 8 bases, 10 bases remained unmatched. Germline assignment: CDR1 SGHAT and CDR2 FQNNGV.

The V call is TRBV7-9, the J call TRBJ2-7, with 7 bases that match TRBD1. V shed 5 bases, J shed 2 bases, and the junction held 6 bases outside the gene matches. The CDR3 is 14 residues long. Germline V gene sequence: CDR1 SEHNR, CDR2 FQNEAQ (reference sequence). The CDR3, as DNA: TGTGCCAGCAGCATCCGGGACAGTCCCTACGAGCAGTACTTC. Its translation is CASSIRDSPYEQYF.

This sequence joins TRBV21-1 and TRBJ1-2; the D call TRBD1 from the table was never checked on the DNA. TRBV21-1 is labeled a pseudogene. The CDR3 covers 16 residues. The CDR3 spells CASSKEGTGGNYGYTF. The CDR3 nucleotides are TGTGCCAGCAGCAAAGAGGGGACAGGGGGGAACTATGGCTACACCTTC.

The J gene is TRBJ1-4, the V gene TRBV30; D might be TRBD1 (5 bases). The ends were cut back, 2 bases at V and 3 bases at J, with 7 bases in the middle. CDR3 length: 13 amino acids. The germline V gene has CDR1 GTSNPN and CDR2 SVGIG (reference sequence). DNA for the CDR3: TGTGCCTGGAGTAACAGGCCTAATGAAAAACTGTTTTTT. Protein: CAWSNRPNEKLFF.

The chain recombines TRBV28 with TRBJ2-5; 11 nucleotides agree with TRBD2. This CDR3 region has 21 residues. Germline CDR1 reads MDHEN; CDR2 reads SYDVKM. V trimming: 3 bases; J trimming: 0 bases; junction bases outside the gene matches: 18. The CDR3 DNA is TGTGCCAGCAGTTTTCGGCCTAGGGGACTAGCGGAGAAGCTGTACCAAGAGACCCAGTACTTC. It yields the protein CASSFRPRGLAEKLYQETQYF.

The chain is built from TRBV6-6 and TRBJ1-4; 9 bases are a match to TRBD1. V dropped 4 bases and J dropped 3; count of bases not matched to a gene: 6. This CDR3 has 16 amino acids. In germline, CDR1 is MNHNY, CDR2 SVGAGI (reference sequence). In nucleotides, the CDR3 is TGTGCCAGCAGTTCCGGACAGGGGTTCGCTAATGAAAAACTGTTTTTT. Its translation: CASSSGQGFANEKLFF.

The rearrangement links TRBV7-8 to TRBJ1-6; 8 bases agree with TRBD1. Germline-derived CDR1 and CDR2 are SGHVS and FQNEAQ. The V segment lost 4 bases and the J segment 5 bases; nucleotides outside the gene matches: 4. CDR3 length: 15 residues. CDR3 region: CASSWGTGHNSPLHF. The CDR3 DNA sequence: TGTGCCAGCAGCTGGGGGACAGGACATAATTCACCCCTCCACTTT.

The chain has TRBV30 and TRBJ1-5; 7 bases align to TRBD1. J lost 9 bases, V lost 3 bases, and 17 bases had no gene match. This CDR3 is 16 amino acids long. Germline V gene data show CDR1 as GTSNPN and CDR2 as SVGIG (reference sequence). This chain's CDR3 is CAWSRGTPPEIGPQHF. The CDR3 DNA reads as TGTGCCTGGAGCAGGGGGACCCCCCCTGAGATAGGGCCCCAGCATTTT.